A single sample gave rise to the 6 T cell receptor beta chains below, sequenced in a study of cytomegalovirus exposure and HLA in healthy donors. This PCR relied on a set of 60 Vbeta primers and 13 Jbeta primers. Clones were read by immunoSEQ multiplex PCR, and TCRdb kept only the in-frame ones, dropping some. This table has fewer than 250,000 clones, roughly 80% appearing once. Sequencing input: PBMCs. The source of these receptors is a man aged 40-50 years in good health and CMV-seronegative.

The chain couples TRBV11-3 to TRBJ2-3; D is unresolved. CDR1 SGHNT and CDR2 YENEEA come from the germline V gene. Trimming pared 5 bases from V and 0 bases from J, leaving 3 bases between. This CDR3 comprises 12 residues. The CDR3 loop reads CASSESTDTQYF. CDR3 bases: TGTGCCAGCAGCGAGAGCACAGATACGCAGTATTTT.

The chain has TRBV27 and TRBJ2-7; TRBD1 aligns across 9 bases. Germline V CDR1 and CDR2: MNHEY, SMNVEV (reference sequence). The CDR3 has 14 amino acids. Trimming at V came to 3 bases and at J to 4 bases, leaving 4 bases not matched to a gene. CDR3: CASSLGQGLYEQYF. The CDR3, as DNA: TGTGCCAGCAGTTTGGGACAGGGTTTGTACGAGCAGTACTTC.

This clone has only a few counts. The chain has TRBV7-6 and TRBJ1-1; the D is unclear. Trimming cost V 5 bases and J 3 bases, with 13 bases left between them. The germline CDR1 and CDR2 sequences are SGHVS and FNYEAQ. The CDR3 is 14 residues long. CDR3 residues: CASSPLGADTEAFF. CDR3 sequence (DNA): TGTGCCAGCAGCCCCCTCGGAGCCGACACTGAAGCTTTCTTT.

The chain recombines TRBV7-9 with TRBJ1-2, with 8 bases that match TRBD1. Germline lookup yields CDR1 SEHNR and CDR2 FQNEAQ (reference sequence). The CDR3 is made up of 15 amino acids. V gave up 4 bases and J gave up 0 bases; unmatched junction bases: 4. The CDR3: CASSYSDRANYGYTF. The CDR3 region has the DNA TGTGCCAGCAGCTACTCGGACAGGGCTAACTATGGCTACACCTTC.

The chain joins TRBV5-4 to TRBJ2-3; 10 nucleotides match TRBD2. With V trimmed by 4 bases and J by 3 bases, 8 bases remained unmatched. Germline CDR1 and CDR2: SGHNT and YYREEE (reference sequence). The CDR3 contains 16 residues. The CDR3 sequence: CASSPGLAGATDTQYF. CDR3 coding DNA: TGTGCCAGCAGCCCCGGGCTAGCGGGAGCTACAGATACGCAGTATTTT.

The chain couples TRBV10-2 to TRBJ2-7; 9 bases line up with TRBD2. The CDR3 is made up of 15 amino acids. CDR1 and CDR2 from the germline V gene are WSHSY and SAAADI. With V trimmed by 6 bases and J by 2 bases, 8 bases remained unmatched. In DNA form, the CDR3 reads TGCGCCAGCAGCGCGACTAGCGGACCAACCTACGAGCAGTACTTC. It codes for CASSATSGPTYEQYF.